These T cell receptor beta chains were read from a single sample in a study of blood T cell repertoires in COVID-19. TCRdb's table, derived via immunoSEQ multiplex PCR, lists solely in-frame clones and lacks some. Of about 160,000 clones in the sample, 65% to 90% were seen once. The specimen sequenced was peripheral blood. The receptors derive from a man in his 70s with acute or convalescent COVID-19. CDR3s include the opening cysteine and the closing phenylalanine or tryptophan.

>TRBJ1-5|TRBV5-6
CASSFWDRGLQPQHF
>TRBJ2-2|TRBV6-2/TRBV6-3
CASSPPGLVGGHTGELFF
>TRBJ2-3|TRBV11-1
CASSLQTSGVGDTQYF
>TRBJ2-7|TRBV28
CASSLAGGIREQYF
>TRBJ1-2|TRBV7-9
CASSPGQGEKSTF
>TRBJ2-7|TRBV5-1
CASSSNRGPYEQYF
>TRBJ2-7|TRBV21-1
CASNFGLAGGPNEQYF
>TRBJ1-1|TRBV27
CASSLTGGNTEAFF
>TRBJ2-3|TRBV5-1
CASSPPGDTQYF
>TRBJ2-3|TRBV21-1
CASNPGGGELAGQGEVADTQYF
>TRBJ1-1|TRBV5-5
CASSLSFIGAGGTEAFF
>TRBJ2-5|TRBV7-6
CASSLVLRRGQETQYF
>TRBJ2-1|TRBV6-2/TRBV6-3
CASSYSTSGGGLHEQFF
>TRBJ2-7|TRBV19
CASSQQGASYEQYF